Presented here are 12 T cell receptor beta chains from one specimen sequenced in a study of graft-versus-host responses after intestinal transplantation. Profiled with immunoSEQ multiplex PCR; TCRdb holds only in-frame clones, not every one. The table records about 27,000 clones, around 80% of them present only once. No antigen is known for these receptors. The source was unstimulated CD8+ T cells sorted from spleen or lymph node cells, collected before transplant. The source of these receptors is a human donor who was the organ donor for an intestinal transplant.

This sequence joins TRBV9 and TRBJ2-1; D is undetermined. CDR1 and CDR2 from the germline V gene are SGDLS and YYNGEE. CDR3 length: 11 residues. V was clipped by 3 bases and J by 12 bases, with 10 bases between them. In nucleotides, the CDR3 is TGTGCCAGCAGCGGCGGCCTCACGCAGTTCTTC. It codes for CASSGGLTQFF. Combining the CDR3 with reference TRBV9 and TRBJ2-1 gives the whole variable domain DSGVTQTPKHLITATGQRVTLRCSPRSGDLSVYWYQQSLDQGLQFLIQYYNGEERAKGNILERFSAQQFPDLHSELNLSSLELGDSALYFCASSGGLTQFFGPGTRLTVL.

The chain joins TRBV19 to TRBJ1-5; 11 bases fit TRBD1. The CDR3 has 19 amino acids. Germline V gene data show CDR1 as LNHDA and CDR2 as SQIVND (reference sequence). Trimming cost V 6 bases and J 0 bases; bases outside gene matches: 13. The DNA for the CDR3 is TGTGCCAGTAGGCCCTTCTCGGGACAGGGGGGCTATAGCAATCAGCCCCAGCATTTT. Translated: CASRPFSGQGGYSNQPQHF.

CDR3 protein: CASTQSPAGSHNEQFF. In nucleotides, the CDR3 is TGTGCCAGCACCCAGTCCCCGGCGGGGTCCCACAATGAGCAGTTCTTC. V gene TRBV13 combines with J gene TRBJ2-1, with a possible D match to TRBD2 (6 bases). Germline assignment: CDR1 PRHDT and CDR2 FYEKMQ (reference sequence). CDR3 length equals 16 residues. Trimming took off 7 bases at V and 5 bases at J, with 21 bases between the two ends.

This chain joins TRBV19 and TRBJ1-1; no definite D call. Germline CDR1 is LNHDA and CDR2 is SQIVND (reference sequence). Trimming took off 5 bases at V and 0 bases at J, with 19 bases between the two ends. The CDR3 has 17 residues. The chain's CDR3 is CASSPVVGSLMNTEAFF. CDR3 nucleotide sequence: TGTGCCAGTAGTCCCGTCGTAGGGAGCTTAATGAACACTGAAGCTTTCTTT.

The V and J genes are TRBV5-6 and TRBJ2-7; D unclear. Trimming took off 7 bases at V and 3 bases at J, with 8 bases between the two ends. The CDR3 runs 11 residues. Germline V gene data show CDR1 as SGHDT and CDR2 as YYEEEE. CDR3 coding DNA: TGTGCCAGCGGGGATCTCTACGAGCAGTACTTC. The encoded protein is CASGDLYEQYF.

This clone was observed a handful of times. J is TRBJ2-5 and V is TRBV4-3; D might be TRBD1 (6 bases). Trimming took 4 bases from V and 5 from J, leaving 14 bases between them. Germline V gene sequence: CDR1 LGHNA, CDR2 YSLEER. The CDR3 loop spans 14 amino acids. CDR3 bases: TGCGCCAGCAGCCGCCTGGCAGGGGAGGAGACCCAGTACTTC. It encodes CASSRLAGEETQYF.

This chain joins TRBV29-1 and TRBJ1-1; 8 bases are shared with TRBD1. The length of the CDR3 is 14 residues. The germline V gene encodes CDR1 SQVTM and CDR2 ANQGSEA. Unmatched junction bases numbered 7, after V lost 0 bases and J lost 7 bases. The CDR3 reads CSVEDRTTGGEAFF. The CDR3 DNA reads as TGCAGCGTTGAAGATCGGACAACAGGGGGTGAAGCTTTCTTT.

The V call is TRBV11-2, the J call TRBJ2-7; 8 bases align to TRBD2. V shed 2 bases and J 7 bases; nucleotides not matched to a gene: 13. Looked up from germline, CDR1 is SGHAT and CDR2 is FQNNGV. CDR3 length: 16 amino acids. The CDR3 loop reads CASSLPPVAGGGEQYF. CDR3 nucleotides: TGTGCCAGCAGCTTACCACCTGTTGCGGGAGGTGGTGAGCAGTACTTC.

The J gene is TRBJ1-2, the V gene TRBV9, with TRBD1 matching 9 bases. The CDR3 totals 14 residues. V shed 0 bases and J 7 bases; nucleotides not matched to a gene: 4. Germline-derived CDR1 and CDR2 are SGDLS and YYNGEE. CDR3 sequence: CASSVGDRDGGYTF. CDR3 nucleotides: TGTGCCAGCAGCGTAGGGGACAGGGACGGTGGCTACACCTTC.

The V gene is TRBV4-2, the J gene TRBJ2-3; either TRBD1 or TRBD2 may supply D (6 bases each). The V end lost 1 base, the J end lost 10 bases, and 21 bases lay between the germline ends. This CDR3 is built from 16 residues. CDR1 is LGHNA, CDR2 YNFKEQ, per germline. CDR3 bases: TGTGCCAGCAGCCAAGGAGGGGGGACTGGCATGGTGGCGCAGTATTTT. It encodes CASSQGGGTGMVAQYF.

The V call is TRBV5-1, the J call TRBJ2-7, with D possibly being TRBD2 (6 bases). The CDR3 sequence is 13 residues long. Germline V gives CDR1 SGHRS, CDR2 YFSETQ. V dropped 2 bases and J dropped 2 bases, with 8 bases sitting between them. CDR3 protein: CASSFGRTYEQYF. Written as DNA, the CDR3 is TGCGCCAGCAGCTTTGGGAGGACCTACGAGCAGTACTTC.

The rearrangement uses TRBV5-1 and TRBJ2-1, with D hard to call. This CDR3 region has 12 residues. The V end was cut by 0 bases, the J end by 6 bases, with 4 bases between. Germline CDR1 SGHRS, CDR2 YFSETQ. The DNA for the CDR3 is TGCGCCAGCAGCTTGGCCGGCAATGAGCAGTTCTTC. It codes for CASSLAGNEQFF. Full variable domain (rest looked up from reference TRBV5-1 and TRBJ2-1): KAGVTQTPRYLIKTRGQQVTLSCSPISGHRSVSWYQQTPGQGLQFLFEYFSETQRNKGNFPGRFSGRQFSNSRSEMNVSTLELGDSALYLCASSLAGNEQFFGPGTRLTVL.